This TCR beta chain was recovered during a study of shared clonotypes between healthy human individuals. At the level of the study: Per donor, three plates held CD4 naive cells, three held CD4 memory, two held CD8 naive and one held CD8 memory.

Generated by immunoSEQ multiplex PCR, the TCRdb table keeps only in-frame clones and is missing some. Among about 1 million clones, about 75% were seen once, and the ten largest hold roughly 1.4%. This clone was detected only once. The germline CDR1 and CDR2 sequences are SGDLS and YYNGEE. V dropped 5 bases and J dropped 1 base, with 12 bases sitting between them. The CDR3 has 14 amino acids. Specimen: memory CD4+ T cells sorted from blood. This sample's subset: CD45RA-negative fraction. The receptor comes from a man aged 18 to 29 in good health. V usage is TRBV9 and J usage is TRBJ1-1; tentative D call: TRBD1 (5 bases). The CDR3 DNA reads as TGTGCCAGCAGTCCCTTCGGGGCGAACACTGAAGCTTTCTTT. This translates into CASSPFGANTEAFF.